The clone carrying this TCR beta chain was seen more than once but under ten times. The sample comes from a study of shared clonotypes between healthy human individuals. Only in-frame clones appear in the TCRdb table, and some are missing; sequencing was by immunoSEQ multiplex PCR. The repertoire holds around 1,100,000 clones, with 77% as singletons. Trimming took 3 bases from V and 3 from J, leaving 11 bases between them. Germline V gene data show CDR1 as SGHNT and CDR2 as YENEEA. The CDR3 is made up of 14 amino acids. The sequenced sample consisted of memory CD4+ T cells from PBMCs. Subset indicated: CD45RA-negative fraction. This chain connects TRBV11-3 to TRBJ1-1, with D possibly TRBD1 on 5 matching bases. This clonotype was sampled from a man aged 18 to 30 in good health. Some clones in this sample may be carry-over from other donors' samples. The CDR3 is CASSLEGSDTEAFF. The CDR3 coding sequence is TGTGCCAGCAGCTTGGAGGGGTCGGACACTGAAGCTTTCTTT.